This T cell receptor (beta chain) emerged from a study of low-dose radiotherapy and immunotherapy resistance in tumors. Study summary: Cohort 1 patients were irradiated with 0.5 Gy fractions every 2 weeks to 6.5 Gy total. Intravenous ipilimumab 1 mg/kg every six weeks was given with nivolumab 240 mg every two weeks.

The V end lost 2 bases, the J end lost 0 bases, and 9 bases lay between the germline ends. The CDR3 totals 14 residues. Germline CDR1 SGHRS, CDR2 YFSETQ. Alpha and beta chains were covered, as first-strand cDNA relied on TRAV- and TRBV-specific primers. Amplification, which lasted 20 PCR cycles, used a constant-region primer and V-primer adapter to amplify TCRs. TCRdb ran MiXCR on the reads and lists one entry per CDR3 protein. In the table there are about 84,000 distinct CDR3 sequences, 15% to 20% of which are singletons. Time point reported: after trial treatment. The treatment: LDRT plus nivolumab, ipilimumab, low-dose cyclophosphamide and aspirin (RACIN trial). Donors received a regimen that comprised nivolumab, ipilimumab, aspirin, low-dose cyclophosphamide and low-dose radiotherapy.

The chain recombines TRBV5-1 with TRBJ2-7, with D perhaps TRBD2 (6 bases). The specimen was PBMCs, collected after low-dose radiotherapy plus immunotherapy. The sequence came from a male donor with prostate cancer. CDR3 coding DNA: TGCGCCAGCAGCTTTGCGGGGCGCTCCTACGAGCAGTACTTC. This codes for CASSFAGRSYEQYF.